Each of the 23 T cell receptor beta chains below was sequenced from the same sample in a study of OX40 agonist ivuxolimab in advanced cancers. Libraries were prepared by immunoSEQ multiplex PCR; TCRdb keeps only in-frame clonotypes and omits some of them. The sample holds under 40,000 clones, about 83% seen once. The sequencing used CD4+ or CD8+ T cells sorted from blood, collected in a trial of the OX40 agonist ivuxolimab. These receptors all stem from an adult with an advanced solid tumor such as melanoma, head and neck, liver or kidney cancer.

The chain recombines TRBV27 with TRBJ2-1; TRBD1 might be the D (6 bases). V lost 4 bases and J 1 base, leaving 14 bases between the germline ends. Germline V gene lookup returns CDR1 MNHEY and CDR2 SMNVEV (reference sequence). The CDR3 runs to 16 residues. The CDR3 DNA follows: TGTGCCAGCAGTTCCCCACAGGGAGAATCCTACAATGAGCAGTTCTTC. It encodes CASSSPQGESYNEQFF.

V is TRBV2 and J is TRBJ1-4; unclear D gene. CDR1 and CDR2 (germline): SNHLY, FYNNEI. CDR3 length: 14 residues. Trimming shortened V by 6 bases and J by 1 base, and 9 bases separated the two germline ends. As DNA, the CDR3 is TGTGCCAGCAGGAACAGCCAAACTAATGAAAAACTGTTTTTT. Protein sequence: CASRNSQTNEKLFF.

The chain joins TRBV23-1 to TRBJ2-3; 9 bases are shared with TRBD2. TRBV23-1 is an open reading frame whose function is uncertain. This CDR3 comprises 14 residues. After removal of 3 bases from V and 7 bases from J, the junction contained 5 bases not matched to a gene. The CDR3 bases are TGCGCCAGCAGTCATAGCGGGGGACCGAATACGCAGTATTTT. As protein: CASSHSGGPNTQYF.

The J gene is TRBJ1-1, the V gene TRBV18, with 7 bases fitting TRBD1. The J segment lost 8 bases and the V segment lost 5 bases, leaving 2 bases of the junction unmatched. Germline values: CDR1 KGHSH, CDR2 LQKENI. The CDR3 totals 11 residues. The DNA for the CDR3 is TGTGCCAGCTCAAAGGACAGGGAAGCTTTCTTT. Its protein is CASSKDREAFF.

This clone was detected only once. The gene calls are TRBV29-1 and TRBJ2-2, with D unresolved. Trimming left V 7 bases short and J 4 bases short, with 10 bases between. Germline values: CDR1 SQVTM, CDR2 ANQGSEA. The CDR3 length is 12 residues. The CDR3 sequence: CSANTVTGELFF. CDR3 DNA: TGCAGCGCGAACACAGTCACCGGGGAGCTGTTTTTT.

This clone was detected only a few times. The rearrangement uses TRBV5-1 and TRBJ2-7, with 9 bases matching TRBD1. Looked up from germline, CDR1 is SGHRS and CDR2 is YFSETQ. V dropped 0 bases and J dropped 2; count of bases not matched to a gene: 6. CDR3 size: 16 residues. The CDR3 region has the DNA TGCGCCAGCAGCTTGGGCTTGGGACAGGGTCCCTACGAGCAGTACTTC. Protein sequence: CASSLGLGQGPYEQYF.

CDR3 nucleotides: TGTGCCAGCAGCTTAGTAGGGAACACAGATACGCAGTATTTT. It encodes CASSLVGNTDTQYF. This chain connects TRBV7-9 to TRBJ2-3; D gene ambiguous. Trimming stripped 1 base from V and 2 bases from J, with 7 bases between. The CDR3 loop spans 14 amino acids. The germline CDR1 and CDR2 sequences are SEHNR and FQNEAQ (reference sequence).

The genes are TRBV6-1 and TRBJ2-2, with D perhaps matching TRBD1 (6 bases). V lost 10 bases and J 0 bases, leaving 12 bases between the germline ends. The CDR3 totals 14 residues. Germline CDR1 and CDR2: MNHNS and SASEGT. CDR3 sequence (DNA): TGTGCCAACCCGGACAGCGCGAACACCGGGGAGCTGTTTTTT. Residues: CANPDSANTGELFF.

The chain uses TRBV7-8 and TRBJ2-7; 8 positions agree with TRBD2. J gave up 5 bases and V 6 bases, and 9 bases lay outside the gene matches. The CDR3 length is 14 residues. The germline CDR1 and CDR2 sequences are SGHVS and FQNEAQ. The DNA for the CDR3 is TGTGCCAGCAGGACTCGGGGGGGCCCCAACGAGCAGTACTTC. This codes for CASRTRGGPNEQYF.

The chain recombines TRBV15 with TRBJ2-2; D uncertain. CDR1 LNHNV and CDR2 YYDKDF come from the germline V gene (reference sequence). V gave up 7 bases and J gave up 3 bases, with 9 bases separating them. This CDR3 region has 13 residues. The CDR3 sequence: CATTWMDTGELFF. The CDR3 DNA sequence: TGTGCCACCACCTGGATGGACACCGGGGAGCTGTTTTTT.

This sequence joins TRBV6-5 and TRBJ1-5, with D possibly TRBD1 on 6 matching bases. There are 14 residues in the CDR3. The germline gives CDR1 MNHEY, CDR2 SVGAGI. V was cut by 7 bases and J by 5 bases, with 15 bases left in between. The CDR3 nucleotides read TGTGCCAGCAAAGACTCAGGGGAGCATCAGCCCCAGCATTTT. It yields the protein CASKDSGEHQPQHF.

This clone was counted a single time. The rearrangement uses TRBV19 and TRBJ2-1, with D maybe TRBD2 (6 bases). CDR3 length: 15 residues. Trimming shortened V by 5 bases and J by 3 bases, and 14 bases separated the two germline ends. CDR1 and CDR2 (germline): LNHDA, SQIVND (reference sequence). The CDR3 is CASSSLALNYNEQFF. Written as DNA, the CDR3 is TGTGCCAGTAGTTCACTAGCCCTAAACTACAATGAGCAGTTCTTC. Based on the CDR3 plus reference TRBV19 and TRBJ2-1, the full variable domain is DGGITQSPKYLFRKEGQNVTLSCEQNLNHDAMYWYRQDPGQGLRLIYYSQIVNDFQKGDIAEGYSVSREKKESFPLTVTSAQKNPTAFYLCASSSLALNYNEQFFGPGTRLTVL.

This chain joins TRBV7-2 and TRBJ2-1, with D unclear. V was clipped by 5 bases and J by 8 bases, with 16 bases between them. CDR3 length: 14 amino acids. The germline CDR1 and CDR2 sequences are SGHTA and FQGNSA. The CDR3: CASSRRSHADEQFF. The CDR3 region has the DNA TGTGCCAGCAGCCGACGGTCCCACGCGGATGAGCAGTTCTTC.

The chain has TRBV5-6 and TRBJ2-1; D gene uncertain. The CDR3 runs to 11 residues. Per germline, CDR1 SGHDT and CDR2 YYEEEE. Trimming removed 4 bases from V and 10 bases from J, with 9 bases in between. CDR3 sequence: CASSRVAEQFF. The CDR3 DNA follows: TGTGCCAGCAGCCGGGTGGCCGAGCAGTTCTTC.

This clone was found a few times. The genes are TRBV6-1 and TRBJ1-1, with 8 positions matching TRBD1. Per germline, CDR1 MNHNS and CDR2 SASEGT. The CDR3 runs 17 residues. After removal of 2 bases from V and 5 bases from J, the junction contained 13 bases not matched to a gene. The CDR3 here is CASSETAGGSLGTEAFF. The CDR3 coding sequence is TGTGCCAGCAGTGAAACCGCAGGGGGCTCCTTAGGAACTGAAGCTTTCTTT.

The chain uses TRBV10-2 and TRBJ2-3, with 15 nucleotides matching TRBD2. The CDR3 sequence is 16 residues long. With V trimmed by 5 bases and J by 5 bases, 5 bases remained unmatched. From germline, CDR1 is WSHSY and CDR2 SAAADI. The CDR3 sequence is CASSISGLAGGDTQYF. CDR3 bases: TGCGCCAGCAGTATATCGGGACTAGCGGGAGGAGATACGCAGTATTTT.

The rearrangement links TRBV11-2 to TRBJ1-1; D remains ambiguous. Germline V gene data show CDR1 as SGHAT and CDR2 as FQNNGV. This CDR3 contains 15 residues. With 4 bases removed from V and 4 bases from J, the gap between germline ends came to 16 bases. The CDR3, as DNA: TGTGCCAGCAGCTCTAGGTCGGGGTACCGCACTGAAGCTTTCTTT. This encodes CASSSRSGYRTEAFF.

The chain employs TRBV6-1 and TRBJ2-2; 8 bases are shared with TRBD1. The CDR3 sequence is 15 residues long. With V trimmed by 2 bases and J by 5 bases, 4 bases remained unmatched. Germline lookup yields CDR1 MNHNS and CDR2 SASEGT. In nucleotides, the CDR3 is TGTGCCAGCAGTGAACAGGGGGCAGGGACCGGGGAGCTGTTTTTT. Residues: CASSEQGAGTGELFF.

The chain couples TRBV10-3 to TRBJ2-2; possibly TRBD2 for D (7 bases). Germline values: CDR1 ENHRY, CDR2 SYGVKD. V lost 7 bases to trimming and J lost 1 base, with 13 bases between them. The CDR3 is made up of 15 amino acids. The CDR3 protein is CAITSGGENTGELFF. For the CDR3, the DNA is TGTGCCATCACCTCGGGGGGCGAGAACACCGGGGAGCTGTTTTTT.

The chain employs TRBV15 and TRBJ2-3, with a weak D call TRBD2 (6 bases). CDR1 and CDR2 (germline): LNHNV, YYDKDF (reference sequence). The CDR3 has 17 amino acids. Trimming took 1 base from V and 1 from J, leaving 15 bases between them. CDR3 bases: TGTGCCACCAGCAGAGGGAGTAGGCGGGGCGGCACAGATACGCAGTATTTT. It codes for CATSRGSRRGGTDTQYF.

The rearrangement links TRBV5-6 to TRBJ2-1, with 11 bases fitting TRBD1. V dropped 3 bases and J dropped 0; count of bases not matched to a gene: 2. Germline V gene lookup returns CDR1 SGHDT and CDR2 YYEEEE. The CDR3 has 16 amino acids. The CDR3 spells CASSSDRGLSYNEQFF. The DNA for the CDR3 is TGTGCCAGCAGCTCGGACAGGGGGCTCTCCTACAATGAGCAGTTCTTC.

This clone appeared once. The chain couples TRBV7-2 to TRBJ2-1, with 9 positions matching TRBD2. V was clipped by 1 base and J by 8 bases; unmatched bases: 6. The CDR3 covers 15 residues. Germline V CDR1 and CDR2: SGHTA, FQGNSA. This chain's CDR3 is CASSLGRGGNYEQFF. CDR3 in DNA: TGTGCCAGCAGCTTAGGGCGGGGGGGTAACTATGAGCAGTTCTTC.

The rearrangement joins TRBV4-2 to TRBJ1-4; 9 positions agree with TRBD1. Losses at the gene ends were 5 bases for V and 3 bases for J; bases not matched to a gene: 4. Germline lookup yields CDR1 LGHNA and CDR2 YNFKEQ. CDR3 length equals 15 residues. The CDR3 nucleotides are TGTGCCAGCAGCACCCGACAGGGGGCTAATGAAAAACTGTTTTTT. This translates into CASSTRQGANEKLFF.